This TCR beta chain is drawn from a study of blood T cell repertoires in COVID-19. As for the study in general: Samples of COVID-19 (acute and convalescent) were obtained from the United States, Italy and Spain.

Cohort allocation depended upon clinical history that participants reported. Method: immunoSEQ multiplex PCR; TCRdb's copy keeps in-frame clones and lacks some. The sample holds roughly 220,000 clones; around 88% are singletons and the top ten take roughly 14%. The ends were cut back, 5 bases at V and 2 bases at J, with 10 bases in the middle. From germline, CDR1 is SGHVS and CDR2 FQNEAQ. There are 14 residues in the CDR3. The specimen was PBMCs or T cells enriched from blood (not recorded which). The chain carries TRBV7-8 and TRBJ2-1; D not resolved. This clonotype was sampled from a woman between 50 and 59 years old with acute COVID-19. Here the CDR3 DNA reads TGTGCCAGCAGCAAACAGAAGCCCTACAATGAGCAGTTCTTC. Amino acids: CASSKQKPYNEQFF.